Listed below are T cell receptor beta chains from one sample, sequenced in a study of OX40 agonist ivuxolimab in advanced cancers. Generated by immunoSEQ multiplex PCR, the TCRdb table keeps only in-frame clones and is missing some. This sample has around 19,000 clones, with approximately 78% found just once. Sequencing was performed on CD4+ or CD8+ T cells sorted from blood, taken in a trial of the OX40 agonist ivuxolimab. All receptors derive from an adult with an advanced solid tumor such as melanoma, head and neck, liver or kidney cancer. Both conserved end residues are part of each CDR3. D genes are given only for firm matches. Rows may omit the clone size; those that give it use once, few, many or a size class.

J: TRBJ1-1; size: NA; V: TRBV5-1; D: NA; DNA: TGCGCCAGCAGCTTGGAAGGGAACACTGAAGCTTTCTTT; CDR3: CASSLEGNTEAFF
J: TRBJ1-3; size: few; V: TRBV11-2; D: TRBD1; DNA: TGTGCCAGCAGCACAAGACAGGGAGGCTCTGGAAACACCATATATTTT; CDR3: CASSTRQGGSGNTIYF
J: TRBJ1-1; size: NA; V: TRBV18; D: NA; DNA: TGTGCCAGCTCACCGGAGAGGATAGGCACTGAAGCTTTCTTT; CDR3: CASSPERIGTEAFF
J: TRBJ1-2; size: NA; V: TRBV7-5; D: NA; DNA: TGTGCCAGAAGCTTTAACTCGGGGACCCTTGATGGCTACACCTTC; CDR3: CARSFNSGTLDGYTF
J: TRBJ2-7; size: NA; V: TRBV6-1; D: TRBD1; DNA: TGTGCCAACAGTGACGGGGTGTTGAGACAGGGGGCCTACGAGCAGTACTTC; CDR3: CANSDGVLRQGAYEQYF
J: TRBJ2-7; size: few; V: TRBV7-2; D: TRBD2; DNA: TGTGCCAGCAGCCAAAAGTTCAGCGGGGAGGGTTACGAGCAGTACTTC; CDR3: CASSQKFSGEGYEQYF
J: TRBJ2-7; size: few; V: TRBV19; D: TRBD1; DNA: TGTGCCAGTAGTATATTCCCAGGGACAGGGCAGGACGAGCAGTACTTC; CDR3: CASSIFPGTGQDEQYF
J: TRBJ2-1; size: NA; V: TRBV11-2; D: NA; DNA: TGTGCCAGCAGCTTACTAGGGGTATCAGGAAATGAGCAGTTCTTC; CDR3: CASSLLGVSGNEQFF
J: TRBJ1-6; size: NA; V: TRBV4-3; D: NA; DNA: TGCGCCAGCAGCCAAGAGTTGATTTCACCCCTCCACTTT; CDR3: CASSQELISPLHF
J: TRBJ1-2; size: NA; V: TRBV6-6; D: NA; DNA: TGTGCCAGCAGTTACATCCCCGGGCCGGGGGGCTACACCTTC; CDR3: CASSYIPGPGGYTF
J: TRBJ2-5; size: NA; V: TRBV27; D: NA; DNA: TGTGCCAGCAGCCCGGAAGGGGAGACCCAGTACTTC; CDR3: CASSPEGETQYF
J: TRBJ1-4; size: NA; V: TRBV11-2; D: NA; DNA: TGTGCCAGCAGCCCCCAAGGGGAAAAACTGTTTTTT; CDR3: CASSPQGEKLFF
J: TRBJ2-7; size: NA; V: TRBV14; D: TRBD2; DNA: TGTGCCAGCAGCCAAGATCTCGGTGGCAGGGCCTTTACCCGGCGGGAGGGCGTCTACGAGCAGTACTTC; CDR3: CASSQDLGGRAFTRREGVYEQYF
J: TRBJ1-2; size: NA; V: TRBV18; D: NA; DNA: TGTGCCAGCTCACCGATAAGGACCGAGTCTAACTATGGCTACACCTTC; CDR3: CASSPIRTESNYGYTF
J: TRBJ1-1; size: NA; V: TRBV11-2; D: NA; DNA: TGTGCCAGCAGTCGACGGACGAACACTGAAGCTTTCTTT; CDR3: CASSRRTNTEAFF
J: TRBJ2-2; size: NA; V: TRBV11-2; D: NA; DNA: TGTGCCAGCAGCTTAGCCGGGGGAAAGACCGGGGAGCTGTTTTTT; CDR3: CASSLAGGKTGELFF
J: TRBJ2-5; size: NA; V: TRBV10-3; D: NA; DNA: TGTGCCATCAGTGAGTCGGGCGGGATCCAAGAGACCCAGTACTTC; CDR3: CAISESGGIQETQYF
J: TRBJ2-7; size: NA; V: TRBV11-3; D: NA; DNA: TGTGCCAGCAGCACTTTGGCGGGGCTCCCTTACGAGCAGTACTTC; CDR3: CASSTLAGLPYEQYF
J: TRBJ1-2; size: NA; V: TRBV6-5; D: NA; DNA: TGTGCCAGCAGTACTCCGGCAGGGTCGACGCGGGGCTACACCTTC; CDR3: CASSTPAGSTRGYTF
J: TRBJ1-5; size: NA; V: TRBV25-1; D: NA; DNA: TGTGCCAGCAGTGAATGGGGGGACAATCAGCCCCAGCATTTT; CDR3: CASSEWGDNQPQHF
J: TRBJ2-1; size: NA; V: TRBV21-1; D: NA; DNA: TGTGCCAGCAGCAAAGAGTGCGGGTTAGCGGGAGAGGTTGAGCAGTTCTTC; CDR3: CASSKECGLAGEVEQFF
J: TRBJ1-4; size: NA; V: TRBV6-6; D: TRBD1; DNA: TGTGCCAGCAGGACCGGGACAGGGGGAGAAAAACTGTTTTTT; CDR3: CASRTGTGGEKLFF
J: TRBJ2-7; size: once; V: TRBV5-4; D: NA; DNA: TGTGCCAGCAGCTTGAAGGGAGAGATTTACGAGCAGTACTTC; CDR3: CASSLKGEIYEQYF
J: TRBJ2-1; size: NA; V: TRBV7-3; D: TRBD1; DNA: TGTGCCAGCAGCTTAACGGTCGGGACAGGGTACAATGAGCAGTTCTTC; CDR3: CASSLTVGTGYNEQFF
J: TRBJ2-7; size: NA; V: TRBV28; D: TRBD1; DNA: TGTGCCAGCAGTTTAAAGAGCTGGGGGACAGGCTTCTACGAGCAGTACTTC; CDR3: CASSLKSWGTGFYEQYF
J: TRBJ2-7; size: NA; V: TRBV4-2; D: NA; DNA: TGTGCCAGCAGCGGACCAGCGAGCTACGAGCAGTACTTC; CDR3: CASSGPASYEQYF
J: TRBJ2-5; size: NA; V: TRBV6-1; D: NA; DNA: TGTGCCAGCAGTGAAGGTGGAGGGGCGAAGTGGGAGACCCAGTACTTC; CDR3: CASSEGGGAKWETQYF